This entry lists 14 T cell receptor beta chains sequenced from one sample in a study of CD8+CD57+ T cells in acquired aplastic anemia. The study profiled TCR beta VDJ and CDR3 using genomic DNA as template. TCRdb ran MiXCR on the reads and lists one entry per CDR3 protein. The data show around 220,000 distinct CDR3 sequences, less than 60% seen once. Patients chosen for sequencing had CD8+CD57+ cells that had expanded, as shown by flow cytometry. Sample: sorted CD4+, CD8+, or CD8+CD57+ T cells (not recorded which) from PBMCs. Receptors were obtained from a human donor with aplastic anemia.

This clonotype was observed at least ten times. The chain employs TRBV19 and TRBJ2-7; D might be TRBD1 (6 bases). V was shortened by 1 base and J by 2 bases, with 18 bases between the two germline ends. The CDR3 spans 17 residues. Germline CDR1 and CDR2: LNHDA and SQIVND (reference sequence). CDR3 coding DNA: TGTGCCAGTAGTATAGGCCGGGACACGGGCGGTGCCTACGAGCAGTACTTC. Residues: CASSIGRDTGGAYEQYF.

This clonotype was counted only a few times. V gene TRBV13 combines with J gene TRBJ1-6; the D gene is possibly TRBD1 (6 bases). This CDR3 is built from 15 residues. The ends were cut back, 2 bases at V and 10 bases at J, with 15 bases in the middle. CDR1 is PRHDT, CDR2 FYEKMQ, per germline (reference sequence). Here the CDR3 reads CASSLTGTGKSPLHF. The CDR3, as DNA: TGTGCCAGCAGCTTAACGGGTACAGGGAAATCACCCCTCCACTTT.

Remarks on this clonotype: One end of the junction does not line up with germline, which may come from a read error. The V and J genes are TRBV2 and TRBJ1-1; TRBD1 aligns across 7 bases. The V gene's germline CDR1 is SNHLY and CDR2 FYNNEI. The CDR3 totals 14 residues. In nucleotides, the CDR3 is TGCGCCAGCAGCCAAGAGACTACAGGGGATGAAGCTTTCTTT. Translated, it gives CASSQETTGDEAFF.

This clonotype came up many times. The J gene is TRBJ2-5, the V gene TRBV7-3, with TRBD2 as a possible D gene (6 bases). The ends were cut back, 4 bases at V and 4 bases at J, with 10 bases in the middle. The V gene's germline CDR1 is SGHTA and CDR2 FQGTGA. This CDR3 spans 13 amino acids. The CDR3, as DNA: TGTGCCAGCAGCTCCATGGAGGGAGAGACCCAGTACTTC. Protein: CASSSMEGETQYF.

The V call is TRBV25-1, the J call TRBJ2-5; perhaps TRBD2 as D (5 bases). The CDR3 has 12 residues. The germline V and J ends were trimmed by 6 bases and 5 bases, with 10 bases remaining between them. CDR1 MGHDK and CDR2 SYGVNS come from the germline V gene. The CDR3 coding sequence is TGTGCCAGCAGCCCAGAGCGGGAGACCCAGTACTTC. This gives the protein CASSPERETQYF.

The sample holds one count of this clonotype. Possible read error: a much larger clone is one base away. This chain connects TRBV10-3 to TRBJ1-5, with D unresolved. Germline CDR1 reads ENHRY; CDR2 reads SYGVKD. V shed 5 bases and J shed 0 bases, with 14 bases lying between them. The length of the CDR3 is 16 residues. The CDR3 region is CAISSMPGNSNQPQHF. Here the CDR3 DNA reads TGTGCCATCAGTTCCATGCCGGGCAATAGCAATCAGCCCCAGCATTTT.

V usage is TRBV10-1 and J usage is TRBJ2-2; D could derive from TRBD1 or TRBD2 (5 bases each). V was clipped by 3 bases and J by 7 bases, with 18 bases between them. The CDR3 runs to 16 residues. Germline V gives CDR1 WNHNN, CDR2 SYGVQD (reference sequence). In DNA form, the CDR3 reads TGCGCCAGCAGTGACATCCAGGCAGGGACCGGCGGGGAGCTGTTTTTT. It is translated as CASSDIQAGTGGELFF.

This clonotype was seen only once. Possible read error: a much larger clone is one base away. This chain uses TRBV30 with TRBJ1-4; weak D call: TRBD1 (5 bases). The V and J ends lost 8 bases and 10 bases respectively, with 14 bases between them. Germline V gene data show CDR1 as GTSNPN and CDR2 as SVGIG (reference sequence). This CDR3 comprises 11 residues. The CDR3 sequence: CARTVGGKLFF. The CDR3 region has the DNA TGTGCCAGGACCGTTGGGGGAAAACTGTTTTTT.

The rearrangement uses TRBV20-1 and TRBJ2-7, with D maybe TRBD1 (7 bases). CDR3 length equals 13 residues. The germline V gene encodes CDR1 DFQATT and CDR2 SNEGSKA (reference sequence). CDR3 coding DNA: TGCAGGAAACACAGGCAGGGGGGCGTCGAGCAGTACTTC. Translation gives CRKHRQGGVEQYF.

This clonotype has a count of ten or more. The chain couples TRBV5-1 to TRBJ2-7; 9 nucleotides match TRBD1. Per germline, CDR1 SGHRS and CDR2 YFSETQ. J gave up 1 base and V 4 bases, and 6 bases lay outside the gene matches. The CDR3 runs 15 residues. CDR3 region: CASSQYGTGSYEQYF. DNA of the CDR3: TGCGCCAGCAGCCAGTACGGGACAGGGTCCTACGAGCAGTACTTC.

The V call is TRBV12-3 or TRBV12-4, the J call TRBJ1-2; unclear D gene. The CDR3 contains 12 residues. The V gene lost 5 bases and the J gene lost 6 bases, with 10 bases spanning the gap. The CDR3 sequence is CASSTGSDGYTF. CDR3 bases: TGTGCCAGCAGTACGGGGTCTGATGGCTACACCTTC.

The rearrangement links TRBV11-1 to TRBJ2-3, with TRBD2 identical over 12 bases. Per the germline V gene, CDR1 is SGHAT and CDR2 is FQDESV (reference sequence). The junction had 3 bases not matched to a gene; V was cut back by 6 bases and J by 2 bases. The CDR3 spans 15 residues. CDR3 amino acids: CASRLAGGDTDTQYF. CDR3 coding DNA: TGTGCCAGCAGACTAGCGGGGGGAGACACAGATACGCAGTATTTT.

In regard to this clonotype: This could be a read error, since a much larger clone is one nucleotide away. This chain uses TRBV11-3 with TRBJ1-2; a weak D match, TRBD1 (5 bases). The germline V gene has CDR1 SGHNT and CDR2 YENEEA. V lost 1 base to trimming and J lost 7 bases, with 22 bases between them. The CDR3 sequence is 17 residues long. CDR3 DNA: TGTGCCAGCAGCTTAGCCAGAGGCGGGGGAGGAGACTGTGGCTACACCTTC. Protein sequence: CASSLARGGGGDCGYTF.

The chain employs TRBV10-3 and TRBJ1-4; a possible D gene is TRBD1 (6 bases). Germline V lookup: CDR1 ENHRY, CDR2 SYGVKD. This CDR3 spans 13 amino acids. V was shortened by 8 bases and J by 6 bases, with 13 bases between the two germline ends. CDR3 coding DNA: TGTGCCATCCAGGACAGAGCGGATGAAAAACTGTTTTTT. Encoded protein: CAIQDRADEKLFF.